The 25 T cell receptor beta chains below come from one sample, sequenced in a study of regulatory T cells in long-lasting Graves disease. Relying on iRepertoire HTBI primers and Arm-PCR of CDR3 regions, the team built TCR beta libraries. TCRdb reprocessed the multiplex PCR reads via MiXCR and lists one record per CDR3 protein. The table has some 350,000 distinct CDR3 sequences, under 20% seen once. As for time point: newly diagnosed GD, antithyroid drugs for less than 3 months. After RNA was extracted from PBMCs, the TCR library was made from it. These data are also associated with another study on T cells in Graves' hyperthyroidism and ophthalmopathy.

The sample here was peripheral blood mononuclear cells (PBMCs), taken at new diagnosis, from a patient treated with antithyroid drugs. The receptors originated from a woman aged 18-29 years with Graves disease.

This clonotype was picked up many times. The chain combines TRBV11-2 with TRBJ2-5; 8 bases map to TRBD2. The germline V gene encodes CDR1 SGHAT and CDR2 FQNNGV. V was clipped by 2 bases and J by 2 bases; unmatched bases: 4. There are 15 residues in the CDR3. CDR3 DNA sequence: TGTGCCAGCAGCTTAAAACTAGCGGATCAAGAGACCCAGTACTTC. The encoded protein is CASSLKLADQETQYF.

The table lists this clonotype with many counts. V usage is TRBV11-2 and J usage is TRBJ2-5, with a weak D call TRBD2 (5 bases). V was clipped by 0 bases and J by 2 bases, with 10 bases between them. The CDR3 totals 15 residues. Germline lookup yields CDR1 SGHAT and CDR2 FQNNGV. CDR3 amino acids: CASSLDGGPQETQYF. The CDR3 DNA reads as TGTGCCAGCAGCTTAGATGGCGGGCCTCAAGAGACCCAGTACTTC. The full variable domain, in which reference TRBV11-2 and TRBJ2-5 provide the parts outside the CDR3, is EAGVAQSPRYKIIEKRQSVAFWCNPISGHATLYWYQQILGQGPKLLIQFQNNGVVDDSQLPKDRFSAERLKGVDSTLKIQPAKLEDSAVYLCASSLDGGPQETQYFGPGTRLLVL.

The chain joins TRBV6-2 or TRBV6-3 to TRBJ2-7; 9 positions match TRBD1. There are 16 residues in the CDR3. V shed 5 bases and J 2 bases; nucleotides not matched to a gene: 10. CDR1 and CDR2 from the germline V gene are MNHEY and SVGEGT. The CDR3 coding sequence is TGTGCCAGCAGTACAGGGGGCCTTCCTCGTACCTACGAGCAGTACTTC. Translation: CASSTGGLPRTYEQYF.

This clonotype was found a few times. CDR3 in amino acids: CASSIGQGYTEAFF. The CDR3 DNA follows: TGTGCCAGTAGTATAGGACAGGGATACACTGAAGCTTTCTTT. V is TRBV19 and J is TRBJ1-1; 7 bases agree with TRBD1. The CDR3 covers 14 residues. V trimming: 1 base; J trimming: 3 bases; junction bases outside the gene matches: 2. Germline V CDR1 and CDR2: LNHDA, SQIVND (reference sequence).

For the CDR3, the DNA is TGTGCCAGCAGCGTAACTCCTAGCGGGGTAAATGAGCAGTTCTTC. It yields the protein CASSVTPSGVNEQFF. The rearrangement links TRBV9 to TRBJ2-1; 9 positions match TRBD2. This CDR3 spans 15 amino acids. The trim removed 1 base at V and 7 bases at J, leaving 6 bases unmatched. Germline-derived CDR1 and CDR2 are SGDLS and YYNGEE.

This clonotype came up a few times. The chain uses TRBV10-3 and TRBJ2-2, with D perhaps matching TRBD1 (6 bases). Per germline, CDR1 ENHRY and CDR2 SYGVKD. Trimming shortened V by 3 bases and J by 0 bases, and 20 bases separated the two germline ends. The CDR3 is 19 residues long. The CDR3 is CAISDQPRDTHSNTGELFF. The CDR3 region has the DNA TGTGCCATCAGTGACCAACCACGGGACACACACTCGAACACCGGGGAGCTGTTTTTT.

The chain employs TRBV12-3 or TRBV12-4 and TRBJ1-2; D perhaps matches TRBD1 (5 bases). V lost 5 bases and J lost 0, with 19 bases in between. The CDR3 length is 17 residues. The CDR3 protein is CASSLRIGTLANYGYTF. The DNA for the CDR3 is TGTGCCAGCAGTCTAAGGATCGGGACCCTCGCTAACTATGGCTACACCTTC.

This clonotype was observed at least ten times. CDR3 region: CAWWSGGEAFF. The CDR3, as DNA: TGTGCCTGGTGGTCGGGGGGCGAAGCTTTCTTT. This chain connects TRBV30 to TRBJ1-1; weak D call: TRBD1 (6 bases). The CDR3 sequence is 11 residues long. Trimming removed 5 bases from V and 8 bases from J, with 12 bases in between. CDR1 is GTSNPN, CDR2 SVGIG, per germline (reference sequence).

This clonotype was found many times. This sequence joins TRBV7-2 and TRBJ2-3, with D perhaps TRBD1 (6 bases). The V end lost 6 bases, the J end lost 1 base, and 17 bases lay between the germline ends. The germline V gene has CDR1 SGHTA and CDR2 FQGNSA. CDR3 length: 16 amino acids. The CDR3: CASSPRGGRGTDTQYF. CDR3 bases: TGTGCCAGCAGTCCCAGGGGTGGGCGGGGCACAGATACGCAGTATTTT.

This clonotype was recorded at least ten times. This CDR3 is CASSLGPGRDLSSYNEQFF. The CDR3 nucleotides read TGTGCCAGCAGCTTGGGCCCCGGCCGGGACCTCTCTTCCTACAATGAGCAGTTCTTC. The V and J genes are TRBV11-2 and TRBJ2-1; D tentatively reads TRBD1 or TRBD2 (5 bases each). Per germline, CDR1 SGHAT and CDR2 FQNNGV. Trimming cost V 3 bases and J 1 base, with 22 bases left between them. The CDR3 consists of 19 residues.

This clonotype was counted between two and nine times. The rearrangement uses TRBV5-1 and TRBJ2-2; 8 nucleotides agree with TRBD2. Germline CDR1 and CDR2: SGHRS and YFSETQ. This CDR3 contains 19 residues. Trimming cost V 5 bases and J 0 bases; bases outside gene matches: 15. The CDR3 here is CASRQAITGGGPNTGELFF. DNA of the CDR3: TGCGCCAGCAGACAAGCGATCACCGGGGGGGGGCCGAACACCGGGGAGCTGTTTTTT.

This clonotype has ten or more counts. J is TRBJ1-3 and V is TRBV5-5, with 10 nucleotides matching TRBD1. The CDR3 is 16 amino acids. Germline V gene sequence: CDR1 SGHKS, CDR2 YYEKEE (reference sequence). The V segment lost 3 bases and the J segment 2 bases; nucleotides outside the gene matches: 5. The CDR3: CASSWTGGGTGNTIYF. DNA for the CDR3: TGTGCCAGCAGCTGGACAGGGGGAGGAACTGGAAACACCATATATTTT.

This chain joins TRBV27 and TRBJ2-1, with 12 bases that match TRBD2. The CDR3 totals 15 residues. V dropped 7 bases and J dropped 4; count of bases not matched to a gene: 5. Germline loops: CDR1 MNHEY, CDR2 SMNVEV (reference sequence). CDR3 residues: CASNLAGGSYNEQFF. The CDR3 DNA sequence: TGTGCCAGCAACCTAGCGGGAGGGTCGTACAATGAGCAGTTCTTC.

This clonotype was counted between two and nine times. The J gene is TRBJ1-5, the V gene TRBV6-1; 8 nucleotides match TRBD1. Trimming took 3 bases from V and 2 from J; bases not matched to a gene: 6. Germline lookup yields CDR1 MNHNS and CDR2 SASEGT. The CDR3 extends over 16 amino acids. CDR3 sequence (DNA): TGTGCCAGCAGTGACCGCAGGGGGCAAGGCAATCAGCCCCAGCATTTT. It specifies CASSDRRGQGNQPQHF.

This clonotype was counted at least ten times. V gene TRBV2 combines with J gene TRBJ2-7; TRBD1 matches 9 bases. The V segment lost 6 bases and the J segment 5 bases; nucleotides outside the gene matches: 5. Germline CDR1 and CDR2: SNHLY and FYNNEI. The CDR3 totals 13 residues. The CDR3 protein is CASRRDRVNEQYF. In nucleotides, the CDR3 is TGTGCCAGCAGGCGGGACAGGGTCAACGAGCAGTACTTC.

This clonotype was counted ten times or more. This rearrangement joins TRBV11-1 to TRBJ2-7; possible D gene TRBD1, 7 bases. This CDR3 comprises 14 residues. Between the trimmed V and J ends, which lost 5 bases and 4 bases, there was a span of 15 bases. Germline V gives CDR1 SGHAT, CDR2 FQDESV (reference sequence). For the CDR3, the DNA is TGTGCCAGCAGCCGGAGGCAGGGGGGATACGAGCAGTACTTC. Amino acid sequence: CASSRRQGGYEQYF.

This chain's CDR3 is CATSMSGTHDNEQFF. DNA for the CDR3: TGTGCCACCAGCATGTCGGGGACCCACGACAATGAGCAGTTCTTC. The rearrangement links TRBV24-1 to TRBJ2-1; the D gene could be TRBD1 or TRBD2 (5 bases each). V shed 7 bases and J shed 5 bases, with 17 bases lying between them. CDR1 KGHDR and CDR2 SFDVKD come from the germline V gene. This CDR3 comprises 15 residues.

The chain uses TRBV19 and TRBJ1-2; weak D call: TRBD1 (6 bases). The CDR3 spans 16 residues. Trimming shortened V by 3 bases and J by 3 bases, and 17 bases separated the two germline ends. Germline V gene lookup returns CDR1 LNHDA and CDR2 SQIVND (reference sequence). CDR3 in DNA: TGTGCCAGTAGTATGCGTCGGGGGGCGACTGACTATGGCTACACCTTC. Its protein is CASSMRRGATDYGYTF.

This clonotype was recorded at least ten times. This chain links TRBV2 with TRBJ1-3; D remains ambiguous. Germline V lookup: CDR1 SNHLY, CDR2 FYNNEI. CDR3 size: 12 residues. V was trimmed by 7 bases and J by 2 bases, leaving 6 bases between them. The CDR3 here is CASTLTGNTIYF. CDR3 coding DNA: TGTGCCAGCACCCTCACTGGAAACACCATATATTTT.

This clonotype was seen more than once but under ten times. The genes are TRBV28 and TRBJ2-6; D could derive from TRBD1 or TRBD2 (5 bases each). CDR3 size: 16 residues. Trimming took 7 bases from V and 4 from J, leaving 17 bases between them. Germline CDR1 and CDR2: MDHEN and SYDVKM. DNA of the CDR3: TGTGCCAGCATCCCCGGGGCTCTGATGGGGGCCAACGTCCTGACTTTC. It translates to CASIPGALMGANVLTF.

This clonotype showed up many times. The gene calls are TRBV20-1 and TRBJ2-1; TRBD2 is a possible D gene (5 bases). This CDR3 has 14 amino acids. Trimming took off 1 base at V and 6 bases at J, with 13 bases between the two ends. Per germline, CDR1 DFQATT and CDR2 SNEGSKA (reference sequence). The CDR3 reads CSARVAYAGNEQFF. The CDR3 DNA reads TGCAGTGCTAGAGTGGCTTATGCGGGCAATGAGCAGTTCTTC.

This clonotype has a handful of counts. This rearrangement joins TRBV15 to TRBJ2-1; TRBD2 aligns across 7 bases. CDR3 length: 13 residues. Germline CDR1 reads LNHNV; CDR2 reads YYDKDF (reference sequence). V lost 3 bases, J lost 10 bases, and 6 bases stayed unmatched. The CDR3 region has the DNA TGTGCCACCAGCAGGATAGCGGGCAAAGAGCAGTTCTTC. It specifies CATSRIAGKEQFF. The whole variable domain, remainder taken from reference TRBV15 and TRBJ2-1, is DAMVIQNPRYQVTQFGKPVTLSCSQTLNHNVMYWYQQKSSQAPKLLFHYYDKDFNNEADTPDNFQSRRPNTSFCFLDIRSPGLGDTAMYLCATSRIAGKEQFFGPGTRLTVL.

The V and J genes are TRBV28 and TRBJ1-2; D remains unclear. This CDR3 has 16 residues. Germline assignment: CDR1 MDHEN and CDR2 SYDVKM. V was shortened by 5 bases and J by 7 bases, with 23 bases between the two germline ends. The CDR3 sequence: CASSLLQESPVTGYTF. The CDR3 DNA follows: TGTGCCAGCAGTCTTCTCCAGGAATCCCCGGTGACTGGCTACACCTTC.

This clonotype was found a few times. The gene calls are TRBV10-3 and TRBJ2-1; 13 bases agree with TRBD2. Looked up from germline, CDR1 is ENHRY and CDR2 is SYGVKD. This CDR3 is built from 15 residues. The J segment lost 8 bases and the V segment lost 3 bases, leaving 4 bases of the junction unmatched. Here the CDR3 DNA reads TGTGCCATCAGTGAACGGACTAGCGGGAGCCATGAGCAGTTCTTC. Its translation: CAISERTSGSHEQFF.

Many counts were recorded for this clonotype. V is TRBV11-2 and J is TRBJ2-7, with 8 bases identical to TRBD1. Per the germline V gene, CDR1 is SGHAT and CDR2 is FQNNGV. The CDR3 length is 15 residues. V lost 0 bases and J lost 3; bases outside the gene matches: 4. The CDR3 here is CASSLDIGTGYEQYF. The DNA for the CDR3 is TGTGCCAGCAGCTTAGATATCGGGACAGGCTACGAGCAGTACTTC.